A selection of T cell receptor beta chains follows, all from one sample in a study of cytomegalovirus exposure and HLA in healthy donors. Measured with immunoSEQ multiplex PCR; TCRdb has only the in-frame clones, and not every one. Of 20,000 to 25,000 clones in the sample, roughly 80% were seen once. The sequenced material came from PBMCs. Receptors were obtained from a man aged 55-75 years in good health and CMV-seronegative. The CDR3 runs from the conserved cysteine through the conserved F or W. D genes are given only for firm matches. Not every row has a clone size; where given, it reads once, few, many or a size class.

J gene: TRBJ2-3; clone size: -; V gene: TRBV7-2; D gene: TRBD2; CDR3 DNA: TGTGCCAGCAGCTTAGCGTCTAGCGGGAGTGGGAGCACAGATACGCAGTATTTC; CDR3 protein: CASSLASSGSGSTDTQYF
J gene: TRBJ2-7; clone size: -; V gene: TRBV11-1; D gene: -; CDR3 DNA: TGTGCCAGCAGCTTTACAACAGGGACCTACGAGCAGTACTTC; CDR3 protein: CASSFTTGTYEQYF
J gene: TRBJ2-2; clone size: -; V gene: TRBV25-1; D gene: TRBD2; CDR3 DNA: TGTGCCAGCAGCAGGGGACTAGCGGGAGGGATCACCGGGGAGCTGTTTTTT; CDR3 protein: CASSRGLAGGITGELFF
J gene: TRBJ1-4; clone size: few; V gene: TRBV29-1; D gene: -; CDR3 DNA: TGCAGCGTTCGCCCTACAACTAATGAAAAACTGTTTTTT; CDR3 protein: CSVRPTTNEKLFF
J gene: TRBJ1-1; clone size: -; V gene: TRBV18; D gene: TRBD1; CDR3 DNA: TGTGCCAGCTCGACAGGGTTTGAAGCTTTCTTT; CDR3 protein: CASSTGFEAFF
J gene: TRBJ2-5; clone size: few; V gene: TRBV5-1; D gene: -; CDR3 DNA: TGCGCCAGCAGTTCCGGGTCAGCGTTCCAAGAGACCCAGTACTTC; CDR3 protein: CASSSGSAFQETQYF
J gene: TRBJ2-1; clone size: -; V gene: TRBV18; D gene: -; CDR3 DNA: TGTGCCAGCTCACGGTCGGAGGCCAAGGAGCAGTTCTTC; CDR3 protein: CASSRSEAKEQFF
J gene: TRBJ2-1; clone size: -; V gene: TRBV19; D gene: TRBD1; CDR3 DNA: TGTGCCAGTAGTCCAAGGGACAGGCCCGGCAATGAGCAGTTCTTC; CDR3 protein: CASSPRDRPGNEQFF
J gene: TRBJ2-2; clone size: few; V gene: TRBV5-4; D gene: TRBD2; CDR3 DNA: TGTGCCAGCAGCCTAGGACTAGCGGGGGCGAACACCGGGGAGCTGTTTTTT; CDR3 protein: CASSLGLAGANTGELFF
J gene: TRBJ2-3; clone size: -; V gene: TRBV4-1; D gene: TRBD2; CDR3 DNA: TGCGCCAGCAGCCAAGATTTAAGCGGGGGCCGGGATACGCAGTATTTT; CDR3 protein: CASSQDLSGGRDTQYF
J gene: TRBJ1-4; clone size: few; V gene: TRBV5-1; D gene: TRBD1; CDR3 DNA: TGCGCCAGCAGCTCGGACAGGGGAGGTGAAAAACTGTTTTTT; CDR3 protein: CASSSDRGGEKLFF
J gene: TRBJ1-2; clone size: -; V gene: TRBV30; D gene: -; CDR3 DNA: TGTGCCCAGAGGAGGGGCCCCTCCTATGGCTACACCTTC; CDR3 protein: CAQRRGPSYGYTF
J gene: TRBJ1-2; clone size: -; V gene: TRBV19; D gene: TRBD1; CDR3 DNA: TGTGCCAGTACCTCTGGAGCAGGGGGGATCTATGGCTACACCTTC; CDR3 protein: CASTSGAGGIYGYTF
J gene: TRBJ1-1; clone size: -; V gene: TRBV28; D gene: TRBD1; CDR3 DNA: TGTGCCGCAGAGTCTTTGAGGGGGCGGATTGGCACTGAAGCTTTCTTT; CDR3 protein: CAAESLRGRIGTEAFF
J gene: TRBJ2-1; clone size: -; V gene: TRBV19; D gene: -; CDR3 DNA: TGTGCCAGTACCGATATTGGCAAATGGTTCTTC; CDR3 protein: CASTDIGKWFF
J gene: TRBJ2-2; clone size: once; V gene: TRBV7-3; D gene: -; CDR3 DNA: TGTGCCAGCAGCTTATTGGCTAACACCGGGGAGCTGTTTTTT; CDR3 protein: CASSLLANTGELFF
J gene: TRBJ2-1; clone size: -; V gene: TRBV15; D gene: -; CDR3 DNA: TGTGCCACCAGCAGCCAGTTGGGGGGGCTCAATGAGCAGTTCTTC; CDR3 protein: CATSSQLGGLNEQFF
J gene: TRBJ2-3; clone size: -; V gene: TRBV9; D gene: TRBD2; CDR3 DNA: TGTGCCAGCAGCGTAGCTTTGGGACTAGCCACAGATACGCAGTATTTT; CDR3 protein: CASSVALGLATDTQYF
J gene: TRBJ2-5; clone size: -; V gene: TRBV9; D gene: TRBD1; CDR3 DNA: TGTGCCAGCAGCGAGAACAGGGGAATGGTGGGAGAGACCCAGTACTTC; CDR3 protein: CASSENRGMVGETQYF
J gene: TRBJ1-2; clone size: -; V gene: TRBV2; D gene: -; CDR3 DNA: TGTGCCAGCAGTGTCGTCAACTATGGCTACACCTTC; CDR3 protein: CASSVVNYGYTF
J gene: TRBJ1-1; clone size: once; V gene: TRBV6-5; D gene: -; CDR3 DNA: TGTGCCAGCAAACAGGGACAGAACACTGAAGCTTTCTTT; CDR3 protein: CASKQGQNTEAFF
J gene: TRBJ1-2; clone size: -; V gene: TRBV10-2; D gene: TRBD1; CDR3 DNA: TGCGCCAGCAGTGAGTTTTCGACAGGGCAAGATGGCTACACCTTC; CDR3 protein: CASSEFSTGQDGYTF
J gene: TRBJ2-5; clone size: -; V gene: TRBV7-8; D gene: TRBD2; CDR3 DNA: TGTGCCAGCAGCTATAGGACTAGCGGGAGAGCAATCGAAGAGACCCAGTACTTC; CDR3 protein: CASSYRTSGRAIEETQYF
J gene: TRBJ1-1; clone size: -; V gene: TRBV30; D gene: -; CDR3 DNA: TGTGCCGGATCTCGGACTGGGTATACTGAAGCTTTCTTT; CDR3 protein: CAGSRTGYTEAFF
J gene: TRBJ1-1; clone size: once; V gene: TRBV7-3; D gene: TRBD1; CDR3 DNA: TGTGCCAGCAGCCCAACTCCGGACAGGGTGAGCACTGAAGCTTTCTTT; CDR3 protein: CASSPTPDRVSTEAFF
J gene: TRBJ2-3; clone size: once; V gene: TRBV2; D gene: TRBD2; CDR3 DNA: TGTGCCAGCAGTGAACTAGCGGGAGGCACAGATACGCAGTATTTT; CDR3 protein: CASSELAGGTDTQYF
J gene: TRBJ1-1; clone size: -; V gene: TRBV29-1; D gene: TRBD1; CDR3 DNA: TGCAGCGCCTCCGGGACAGGCTTTGAAGCTTTCTTT; CDR3 protein: CSASGTGFEAFF
J gene: TRBJ2-2; clone size: -; V gene: TRBV6-1; D gene: -; CDR3 DNA: TGTGCCAGCAACCCGCGGGCGATGAACACCGGGGAGCTGTTTTTT; CDR3 protein: CASNPRAMNTGELFF
J gene: TRBJ1-1; clone size: -; V gene: TRBV9; D gene: -; CDR3 DNA: TGTGCCAGCAGCGTAGTTTCAGGGGCCGAAGCTTTCTTT; CDR3 protein: CASSVVSGAEAFF
J gene: TRBJ2-3; clone size: -; V gene: TRBV7-9; D gene: TRBD2; CDR3 DNA: TGTTCCAGCAGATCGACTAGCGGGATGTACACAGATACGCAGTATTTT; CDR3 protein: CSSRSTSGMYTDTQYF
J gene: TRBJ2-2; clone size: -; V gene: TRBV5-1; D gene: TRBD2; CDR3 DNA: TGCGCCAGCAGCTCTCAACCGGCTAGCGGGAGGGCTTACACCGGGGAGCTGTTTTTT; CDR3 protein: CASSSQPASGRAYTGELFF
J gene: TRBJ2-7; clone size: -; V gene: TRBV5-1; D gene: -; CDR3 DNA: TGCGCCAGCAGCTTGGTCGGGGGAGGCGAGCAGTACTTC; CDR3 protein: CASSLVGGGEQYF
J gene: TRBJ2-2; clone size: few; V gene: TRBV25-1; D gene: TRBD1; CDR3 DNA: TGTGCCAGCAGTGGAACAGGGGGATCCGGGGAGCTGTTTTTT; CDR3 protein: CASSGTGGSGELFF
J gene: TRBJ1-5; clone size: -; V gene: TRBV18; D gene: -; CDR3 DNA: TGTGCCAGCTCACCGGCTAGGACACCGAATCAGCCCCAGCATTTT; CDR3 protein: CASSPARTPNQPQHF
J gene: TRBJ1-2; clone size: -; V gene: TRBV7-9; D gene: -; CDR3 DNA: TGTGCCAGCAGTCAGTCTAGGGGCTACACCTTC; CDR3 protein: CASSQSRGYTF
J gene: TRBJ1-1; clone size: -; V gene: TRBV6-1; D gene: -; CDR3 DNA: TGTGCCAGCAGTCCAATACGGGACACTGAAGCTTTCTTT; CDR3 protein: CASSPIRDTEAFF
J gene: TRBJ2-7; clone size: -; V gene: TRBV7-2; D gene: TRBD2; CDR3 DNA: TGTGCCAGCAGGGCTAGCGGGAACACCTACGAGCAGTACTTC; CDR3 protein: CASRASGNTYEQYF
J gene: TRBJ1-1; clone size: -; V gene: TRBV28; D gene: TRBD1; CDR3 DNA: TGTGCCAGCAGTTTATGGGGCAGGGGGCAGGGGAACACTGAAGCTTTCTTT; CDR3 protein: CASSLWGRGQGNTEAFF
J gene: TRBJ2-1; clone size: once; V gene: TRBV5-1; D gene: TRBD2; CDR3 DNA: TGCGCCAGCAGGTCGACTAGCGGGGTTACCTACAATGAGCAGTTCTTC; CDR3 protein: CASRSTSGVTYNEQFF
J gene: TRBJ2-5; clone size: few; V gene: TRBV18; D gene: TRBD2; CDR3 DNA: TGTGCCAGCTCACCGAGGACTAGCGGGGCCTACCAAGAGACCCAGTACTTC; CDR3 protein: CASSPRTSGAYQETQYF
J gene: TRBJ1-2; clone size: -; V gene: TRBV7-3; D gene: TRBD1; CDR3 DNA: TGTGCCAGCAGCTTCATACAGGGGATTAACTATGGCTACACCTTC; CDR3 protein: CASSFIQGINYGYTF
J gene: TRBJ2-3; clone size: -; V gene: TRBV7-9; D gene: -; CDR3 DNA: TGTGCCAGCACCCTCCGGAACAGAAGTAGCACAGATACGCAGTATTTT; CDR3 protein: CASTLRNRSSTDTQYF
J gene: TRBJ2-1; clone size: -; V gene: TRBV9; D gene: -; CDR3 DNA: TGTGCCAGCAGCGCAGACAGGGGAGGGTACAATGAGCAGTTCTTC; CDR3 protein: CASSADRGGYNEQFF
J gene: TRBJ2-5; clone size: -; V gene: TRBV2; D gene: -; CDR3 DNA: TGTGCCAGCAGCTGGTGGCGGGAAGAGACCCAGTACTTC; CDR3 protein: CASSWWREETQYF
J gene: TRBJ2-7; clone size: -; V gene: TRBV2; D gene: TRBD1; CDR3 DNA: TGTGCCAGCATTACCACCGGGACAGGGAGGGGCGAGCAGTACTTC; CDR3 protein: CASITTGTGRGEQYF
J gene: TRBJ2-2; clone size: once; V gene: TRBV14; D gene: -; CDR3 DNA: TGTGCCAGCAGCAGTAAACTAACGAACACCGGGGAGCTGTTTTTT; CDR3 protein: CASSSKLTNTGELFF
J gene: TRBJ1-1; clone size: -; V gene: TRBV19; D gene: -; CDR3 DNA: TGTGCCAGTAGTATAGGAGTCGCAGGTTTGAACACTGAAGCTTTCTTT; CDR3 protein: CASSIGVAGLNTEAFF
J gene: TRBJ2-1; clone size: -; V gene: TRBV27; D gene: -; CDR3 DNA: TGTGCCAGCAGTCCCTGGGAGGGGGTACGAAATGAGCAGTTCTTC; CDR3 protein: CASSPWEGVRNEQFF
J gene: TRBJ2-7; clone size: -; V gene: TRBV30; D gene: TRBD1; CDR3 DNA: TGTGCCTGGTTCGGGACAGGGGTGCACGAGCAGTACTTC; CDR3 protein: CAWFGTGVHEQYF
J gene: TRBJ2-1; clone size: -; V gene: TRBV7-9; D gene: TRBD1; CDR3 DNA: TGTGCCAGCAGCTCCCCGTTTGGGACAGATTACAATGAGCAGTTCTTC; CDR3 protein: CASSSPFGTDYNEQFF
J gene: TRBJ2-1; clone size: -; V gene: TRBV4-3; D gene: -; CDR3 DNA: TGCGCCAGCAGCCAATCCCCCTACGCGGGAGAGCAGTTCTTC; CDR3 protein: CASSQSPYAGEQFF
J gene: TRBJ1-1; clone size: -; V gene: TRBV30; D gene: -; CDR3 DNA: TGTGCCTGGAGTGAAGGTAACGGGGATGAAGCTTTCTTT; CDR3 protein: CAWSEGNGDEAFF
J gene: TRBJ2-7; clone size: -; V gene: TRBV11-3; D gene: -; CDR3 DNA: TGTGCCAGCAGCTTAAGGAGGGACGACGAGCAGTACTTC; CDR3 protein: CASSLRRDDEQYF
J gene: TRBJ2-3; clone size: -; V gene: TRBV7-3; D gene: TRBD2; CDR3 DNA: TGTGCCAGCAGCTTATCCCCTAGCGGGAGGCCGACAGATACGCAGTATTTT; CDR3 protein: CASSLSPSGRPTDTQYF
J gene: TRBJ2-7; clone size: -; V gene: TRBV29-1; D gene: TRBD2; CDR3 DNA: TGCAGCGTACTAGCGGGAGACCACTACGAGCAGTACTTC; CDR3 protein: CSVLAGDHYEQYF
J gene: TRBJ2-3; clone size: -; V gene: TRBV5-4; D gene: -; CDR3 DNA: TGTGCCAGCAGCGGCCCGGGACTAGATACGCAGTATTTT; CDR3 protein: CASSGPGLDTQYF
J gene: TRBJ1-5; clone size: -; V gene: TRBV19; D gene: -; CDR3 DNA: TGTGCCAGTAGTATAGGGTCAGGTCAGCCCCAGCATTTT; CDR3 protein: CASSIGSGQPQHF
J gene: TRBJ1-1; clone size: once; V gene: TRBV28; D gene: -; CDR3 DNA: TGTGCCAGCAGTTTTCCGTGGAACACTGAAGCTTTCTTT; CDR3 protein: CASSFPWNTEAFF
J gene: TRBJ1-2; clone size: few; V gene: TRBV1; D gene: -; CDR3 DNA: TGCACCAGCAGCCAAGGTCAGGGTGGCGGCTACACCTTC; CDR3 protein: CTSSQGQGGGYTF